Presented here are 21 T cell receptor beta chains from one specimen sequenced in a study of blood T cell repertoires in COVID-19. Repertoires were generated with immunoSEQ multiplex PCR, while TCRdb's copy carries only in-frame clones and drops some. The sample contains roughly 190,000 clones, around 83% of which appear only once. The sequenced sample was PBMCs or T cells enriched from blood (not recorded which). These TCRs come from a woman in her thirties or forties in a cohort exposed to, infected with or recovered from COVID-19 (not recorded which).

The rearrangement joins TRBV10-3 to TRBJ1-1, with D possibly matching TRBD1 (5 bases). Germline CDR1 is ENHRY and CDR2 is SYGVKD. V was cut by 4 bases and J by 0 bases, with 9 bases left in between. The CDR3 consists of 14 residues. The DNA of the CDR3 is TGTGCCATCAGTGTGGGGCCTATGAACACTGAAGCTTTCTTT. It yields the protein CAISVGPMNTEAFF.

The chain couples TRBV13 to TRBJ2-7; 11 bases line up with TRBD2. The CDR3 contains 14 residues. Trimming cost V 5 bases and J 4 bases; bases outside gene matches: 4. From germline, CDR1 is PRHDT and CDR2 FYEKMQ (reference sequence). The CDR3, as DNA: TGTGCCAGCAGCCAAAGGACTAGCGGGTACGAGCAGTACTTC. The encoded protein is CASSQRTSGYEQYF.

J is TRBJ1-1 and V is TRBV2, with a tentative D call TRBD1 (5 bases). Germline CDR1 is SNHLY and CDR2 is FYNNEI. This CDR3 comprises 14 residues. Deletions cut 7 bases from V and 6 bases from J, with 18 bases between. The DNA for the CDR3 is TGTGCCAGCAAAGAGACAGTTAGAACCCCTGAAGCTTTCTTT. This translates into CASKETVRTPEAFF. The full variable domain, its missing parts supplied by reference TRBV2 and TRBJ1-1, is EPEVTQTPSHQVTQMGQEVILRCVPISNHLYFYWYRQILGQKVEFLVSFYNNEISEKSEIFDDQFSVERPDGSNFTLKIRSTKLEDSAMYFCASKETVRTPEAFFGQGTRLTVV.

V and J are TRBV14 and TRBJ2-1, with D perhaps matching TRBD2 (6 bases). The CDR3 runs 14 residues. V lost 3 bases and J 2 bases, leaving 8 bases between the germline ends. CDR1 and CDR2 (germline): SGHDN, FVKESK. The CDR3 is CASSQLATYNEQFF. The CDR3 DNA sequence: TGTGCCAGCAGCCAGCTAGCGACCTACAATGAGCAGTTCTTC.

The chain is built from TRBV4-2 and TRBJ2-1; 13 positions agree with TRBD2. CDR3 size: 14 residues. The V gene's germline CDR1 is LGHNA and CDR2 YNFKEQ. V dropped 4 bases and J dropped 7; count of bases not matched to a gene: 1. The chain's CDR3 is CASSRTSGSNEQFF. The CDR3 nucleotides read TGTGCCAGCAGCCGGACTAGCGGGAGTAATGAGCAGTTCTTC.

The V call is TRBV27, the J call TRBJ2-7; 10 bases are a match to TRBD1. The germline CDR1 and CDR2 sequences are MNHEY and SMNVEV (reference sequence). V shed 5 bases, J shed 6 bases, and the junction held 7 bases outside the gene matches. This CDR3 region has 14 residues. The CDR3 reads CASSPGTGESEQYF. For the CDR3, the DNA is TGTGCCAGCAGTCCCGGGACAGGGGAGTCCGAGCAGTACTTC.

The chain is built from TRBV6-6 and TRBJ2-1, with TRBD2 identical over 12 bases. This CDR3 has 15 amino acids. The J segment lost 7 bases and the V segment lost 7 bases, leaving 8 bases of the junction unmatched. CDR1 MNHNY and CDR2 SVGAGI come from the germline V gene (reference sequence). DNA for the CDR3: TGTGCCAGCACCACGACTAGCGGGAGAATAAATGAGCAGTTCTTC. Its translation is CASTTTSGRINEQFF.

The chain recombines TRBV3-1 (or the pseudogene TRBV3-2) with TRBJ1-2, with TRBD1 matching 8 bases. The CDR3 has 17 amino acids. The J segment lost 1 base and the V segment lost 3 bases, leaving 10 bases of the junction unmatched. In germline, CDR1 is LGHDT, CDR2 YNNKEL (reference sequence). For the CDR3, the DNA is TGTGCCAGCAGCCAGCTGACAGGGGCTTTTTATAACTATGGCTACACCTTC. Protein: CASSQLTGAFYNYGYTF.

This rearrangement joins TRBV23-1 to TRBJ2-7; 12 bases agree with TRBD1. TRBV23-1 belongs to the ORF category, with a function that is uncertain. CDR3 length: 16 residues. V shed 0 bases and J 7 bases; nucleotides not matched to a gene: 7. CDR3 sequence (DNA): TGCGCCAGCAGTCAATCGATGGGACAGGGGGCGCGGGAGCAGTACTTC. This codes for CASSQSMGQGAREQYF.

The chain employs TRBV4-1 and TRBJ2-5; 7 bases map to TRBD1. The CDR3 runs 16 residues. The V gene's germline CDR1 is MGHRA and CDR2 YSYEKL. Trimming took 1 base from V and 2 from J; bases not matched to a gene: 7. Here the CDR3 reads CASSQVTRQGQETQYF. The CDR3 DNA reads as TGCGCCAGCAGCCAAGTCACGAGACAGGGACAAGAGACCCAGTACTTC.

This clone was picked up one time. The genes are TRBV11-2 and TRBJ1-6; TRBD1 is a possible D gene (6 bases). Germline V gives CDR1 SGHAT, CDR2 FQNNGV. Trimming took off 4 bases at V and 8 bases at J, with 21 bases between the two ends. This CDR3 contains 17 residues. CDR3 DNA: TGTGCCAGCAGCTCCCCGGCGCGTACAGGGTTGGATTCACCCCTCCACTTT. Amino acid sequence: CASSSPARTGLDSPLHF. Full variable domain (remainder filled in from reference TRBV11-2 and TRBJ1-6): EAGVAQSPRYKIIEKRQSVAFWCNPISGHATLYWYQQILGQGPKLLIQFQNNGVVDDSQLPKDRFSAERLKGVDSTLKIQPAKLEDSAVYLCASSSPARTGLDSPLHFGNGTRLTVT.

In its sample, this clone was seen once. The chain joins TRBV9 to TRBJ1-1; the match to TRBD1 covers 7 bases. Looked up from germline, CDR1 is SGDLS and CDR2 is YYNGEE. Germline trimming cut 0 bases from V and 2 bases from J; bases unmatched to any gene: 1. The CDR3 consists of 14 residues. CDR3 nucleotides: TGTGCCAGCAGCGTAGGGGACAGAAACACTGAAGCTTTCTTT. This encodes CASSVGDRNTEAFF.

V usage is TRBV3-1 (or the pseudogene TRBV3-2) and J usage is TRBJ1-4, with D unresolved. The CDR3 covers 16 residues. Trimming removed 1 base from V and 0 bases from J, with 9 bases in between. CDR1 and CDR2 from the germline V gene are LGHDT and YNNKEL (reference sequence). CDR3 sequence: CASSQVGATTNEKLFF. For the CDR3, the DNA is TGTGCCAGCAGCCAAGTTGGAGCCACAACTAATGAAAAACTGTTTTTT.

This clone was seen a single time. The chain links TRBV3-1 (or the pseudogene TRBV3-2) to TRBJ2-7, with TRBD1 matching 9 bases. Losses at the gene ends were 5 bases for V and 6 bases for J; bases not matched to a gene: 8. The V gene's germline CDR1 is LGHDT and CDR2 YNNKEL (reference sequence). CDR3 length equals 14 residues. This chain's CDR3 is CASSSRDREREQYF. The CDR3 DNA sequence: TGTGCCAGCAGCTCCCGGGACAGGGAACGCGAGCAGTACTTC.

The chain couples TRBV10-3 to TRBJ1-3; D might be TRBD1 (6 bases). Trimming stripped 11 bases from V and 2 bases from J, with 16 bases between. Per the germline V gene, CDR1 is ENHRY and CDR2 is SYGVKD. This CDR3 is built from 14 residues. CDR3 bases: TGTGCCGGAGGGAAGGGGGGGCCTGGAAACACCATATATTTT. Translated, it gives CAGGKGGPGNTIYF.

The V and J genes are TRBV19 and TRBJ1-6, with D unclear. The CDR3 runs 17 residues. V was cut by 8 bases and J by 6 bases, with 23 bases left in between. CDR1 and CDR2 from the germline V gene are LNHDA and SQIVND (reference sequence). CDR3 sequence: CASAEGTPPPSNSPLHF. CDR3 bases: TGTGCCAGTGCCGAGGGAACACCACCTCCCTCTAATTCACCCCTCCACTTT.

This chain uses TRBV5-1 with TRBJ2-5; TRBD1 is a possible D gene (6 bases). Per the germline V gene, CDR1 is SGHRS and CDR2 is YFSETQ. V lost 7 bases, J lost 5 bases, and 21 bases lay in between. The CDR3 is made up of 15 amino acids. The CDR3 DNA sequence: TGCGCCAGCTCCCGGACACCTCAAAGGGGGGAGACCCAGTACTTC. Translated: CASSRTPQRGETQYF.

This chain uses TRBV5-1 with TRBJ1-2; TRBD1 aligns across 9 bases. V shed 0 bases and J 5 bases; nucleotides not matched to a gene: 11. CDR1 and CDR2 from the germline V gene are SGHRS and YFSETQ. This CDR3 region has 17 residues. This CDR3 reads CASSLAQGAIGGYGYTF. The CDR3 nucleotides read TGCGCCAGCAGCTTGGCACAGGGGGCCATCGGAGGGTATGGCTACACCTTC.

The rearrangement links TRBV6-5 to TRBJ1-2, with D possibly matching TRBD1 (5 bases). The CDR3 loop spans 13 amino acids. Trimming shortened V by 6 bases and J by 4 bases, and 12 bases separated the two germline ends. CDR1 and CDR2 from the germline V gene are MNHEY and SVGAGI. CDR3 nucleotides: TGTGCCAGCAGGCCCGGGGGTAGCTATGGCTACACCTTC. It translates to CASRPGGSYGYTF.

This chain links TRBV7-8 with TRBJ2-7; D is possibly TRBD2 (6 bases). Deletions cut 4 bases from V and 1 base from J, with 14 bases between. CDR3 length: 15 residues. CDR1 and CDR2 (germline): SGHVS, FQNEAQ. The CDR3 DNA sequence: TGTGCCAGCAGCTCCCACGGGACTGGGTCCTACGAGCAGTACTTC. This codes for CASSSHGTGSYEQYF.

This rearrangement joins TRBV6-5 to TRBJ2-5; D gene unclear. The CDR3 runs 14 residues. Trimming took off 0 bases at V and 5 bases at J, with 10 bases between the two ends. Germline CDR1 is MNHEY and CDR2 is SVGAGI. CDR3 protein: CASSYSPLGETQYF. The DNA of the CDR3 is TGTGCCAGCAGTTACTCCCCCCTCGGGGAGACCCAGTACTTC.